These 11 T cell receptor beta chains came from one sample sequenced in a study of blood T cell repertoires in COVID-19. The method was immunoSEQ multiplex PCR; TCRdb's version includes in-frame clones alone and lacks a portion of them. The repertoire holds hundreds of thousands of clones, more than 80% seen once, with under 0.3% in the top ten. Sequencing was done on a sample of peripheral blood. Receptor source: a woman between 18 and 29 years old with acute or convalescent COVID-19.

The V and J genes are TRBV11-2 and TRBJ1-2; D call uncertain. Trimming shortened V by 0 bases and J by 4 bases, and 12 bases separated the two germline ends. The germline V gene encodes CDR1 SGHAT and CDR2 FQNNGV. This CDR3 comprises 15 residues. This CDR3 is CASSLERGRAYGYTF. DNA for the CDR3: TGTGCCAGCAGCTTAGAGCGTGGTAGAGCCTATGGCTACACCTTC.

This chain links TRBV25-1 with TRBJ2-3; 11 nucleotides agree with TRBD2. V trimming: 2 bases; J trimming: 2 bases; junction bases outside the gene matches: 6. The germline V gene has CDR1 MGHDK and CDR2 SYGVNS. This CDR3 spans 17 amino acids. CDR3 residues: CASSEIRLAGFTDTQYF. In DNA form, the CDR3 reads TGTGCCAGCAGTGAAATTCGACTAGCGGGGTTCACAGATACGCAGTATTTT.

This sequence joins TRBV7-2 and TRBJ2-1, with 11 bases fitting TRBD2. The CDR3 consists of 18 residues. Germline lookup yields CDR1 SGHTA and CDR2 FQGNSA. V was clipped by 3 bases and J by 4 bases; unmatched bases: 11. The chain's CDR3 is CASSFQSTSGGTYNEQFF. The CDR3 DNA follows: TGTGCCAGCAGCTTCCAGAGTACTAGCGGGGGTACTTACAATGAGCAGTTCTTC. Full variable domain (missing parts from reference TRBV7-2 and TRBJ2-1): GAGVSQSPSNKVTEKGKDVELRCDPISGHTALYWYRQSLGQGLEFLIYFQGNSAPDKSGLPSDRFSAERTGGSVSTLTIQRTQQEDSAVYLCASSFQSTSGGTYNEQFFGPGTRLTVL.

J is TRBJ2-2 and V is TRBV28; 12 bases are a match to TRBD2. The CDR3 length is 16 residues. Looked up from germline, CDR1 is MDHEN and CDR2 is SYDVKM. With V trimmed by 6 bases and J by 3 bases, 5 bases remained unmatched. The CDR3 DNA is TGTGCCAGCAGCCCTAGCGGGGGGGCCTACACCGGGGAGCTGTTTTTT. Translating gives CASSPSGGAYTGELFF. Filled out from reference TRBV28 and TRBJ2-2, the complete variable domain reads DVKVTQSSRYLVKRTGEKVFLECVQDMDHENMFWYRQDPGLGLRLIYFSYDVKMKEKGDIPEGYSVSREKKERFSLILESASTNQTSMYLCASSPSGGAYTGELFFGEGSRLTVL.

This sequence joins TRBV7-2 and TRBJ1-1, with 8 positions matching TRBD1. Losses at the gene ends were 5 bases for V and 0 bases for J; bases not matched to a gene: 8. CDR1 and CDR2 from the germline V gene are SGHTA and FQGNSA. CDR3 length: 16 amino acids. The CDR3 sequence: CASSSRTGNLNTEAFF. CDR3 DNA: TGTGCCAGCAGCAGCCGGACAGGGAACCTGAACACTGAAGCTTTCTTT.

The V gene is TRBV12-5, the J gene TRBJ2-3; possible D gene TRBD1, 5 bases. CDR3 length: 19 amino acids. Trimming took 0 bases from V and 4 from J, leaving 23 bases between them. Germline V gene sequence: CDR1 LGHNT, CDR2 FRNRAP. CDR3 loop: CASGLVAPEPWGHPDTQYF. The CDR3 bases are TGTGCTAGTGGTTTGGTAGCCCCTGAACCGTGGGGCCATCCAGATACGCAGTATTTT.

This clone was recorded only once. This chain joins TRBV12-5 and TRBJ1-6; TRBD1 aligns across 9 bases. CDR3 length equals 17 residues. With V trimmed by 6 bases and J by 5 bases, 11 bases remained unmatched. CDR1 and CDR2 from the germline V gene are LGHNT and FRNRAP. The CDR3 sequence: CASGWEGQGFHNSPLHF. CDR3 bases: TGTGCTAGTGGCTGGGAGGGACAGGGATTCCATAATTCACCCCTCCACTTT.

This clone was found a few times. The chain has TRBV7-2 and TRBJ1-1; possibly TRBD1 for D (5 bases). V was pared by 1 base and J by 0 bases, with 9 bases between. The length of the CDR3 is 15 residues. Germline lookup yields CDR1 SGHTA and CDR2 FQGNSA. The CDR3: CASSLERGVNTEAFF. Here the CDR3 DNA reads TGTGCCAGCAGCTTAGAGCGGGGGGTGAACACTGAAGCTTTCTTT.

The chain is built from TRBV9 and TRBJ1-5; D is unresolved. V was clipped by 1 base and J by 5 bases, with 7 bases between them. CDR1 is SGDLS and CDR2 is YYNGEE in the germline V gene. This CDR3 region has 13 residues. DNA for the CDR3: TGTGCCAGCAGCGTATCGGTGGATCAGCCCCAGCATTTT. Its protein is CASSVSVDQPQHF. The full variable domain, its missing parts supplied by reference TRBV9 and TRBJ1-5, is DSGVTQTPKHLITATGQRVTLRCSPRSGDLSVYWYQQSLDQGLQFLIQYYNGEERAKGNILERFSAQQFPDLHSELNLSSLELGDSALYFCASSVSVDQPQHFGDGTRLSIL.

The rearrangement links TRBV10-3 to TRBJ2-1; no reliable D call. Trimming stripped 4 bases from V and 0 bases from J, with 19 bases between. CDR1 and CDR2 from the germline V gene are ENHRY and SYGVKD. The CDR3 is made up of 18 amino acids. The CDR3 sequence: CAISGAAVAPSSYNEQFF. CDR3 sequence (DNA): TGTGCCATCAGTGGGGCCGCCGTGGCACCCAGCTCCTACAATGAGCAGTTCTTC.

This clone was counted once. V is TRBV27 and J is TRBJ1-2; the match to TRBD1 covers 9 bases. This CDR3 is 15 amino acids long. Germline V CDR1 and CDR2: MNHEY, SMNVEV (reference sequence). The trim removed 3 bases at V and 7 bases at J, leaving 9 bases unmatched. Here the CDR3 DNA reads TGTGCCAGCAGTTTTTCCGGGACAGGGATCGCTGGCTACACCTTC. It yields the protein CASSFSGTGIAGYTF.